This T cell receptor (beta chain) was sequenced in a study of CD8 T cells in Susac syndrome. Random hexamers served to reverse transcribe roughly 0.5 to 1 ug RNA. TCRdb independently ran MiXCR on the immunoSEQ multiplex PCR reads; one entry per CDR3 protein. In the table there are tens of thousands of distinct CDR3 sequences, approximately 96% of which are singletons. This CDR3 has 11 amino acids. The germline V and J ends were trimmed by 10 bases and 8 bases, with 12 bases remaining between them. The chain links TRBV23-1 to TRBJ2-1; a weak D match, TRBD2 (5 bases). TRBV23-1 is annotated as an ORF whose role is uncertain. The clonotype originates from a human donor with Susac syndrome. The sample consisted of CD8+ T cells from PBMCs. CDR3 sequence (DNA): TGCGCCACCCCGGGGTTGCATGAGCAGTTCTTC. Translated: CATPGLHEQFF.